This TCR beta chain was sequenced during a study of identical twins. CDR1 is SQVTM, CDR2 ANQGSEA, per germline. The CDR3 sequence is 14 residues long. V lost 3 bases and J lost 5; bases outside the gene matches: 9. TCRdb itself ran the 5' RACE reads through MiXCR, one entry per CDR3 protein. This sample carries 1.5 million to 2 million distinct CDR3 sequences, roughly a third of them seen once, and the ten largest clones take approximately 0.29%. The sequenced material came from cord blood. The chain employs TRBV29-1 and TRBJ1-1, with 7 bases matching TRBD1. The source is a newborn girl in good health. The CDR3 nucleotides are TGCAGCGTTGACAGGGGGTACAGGAATACTGAAGCTTTCTTT. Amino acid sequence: CSVDRGYRNTEAFF.